The following is a T cell receptor (beta chain) sequence with its context. Its matching antigen is unknown. Autoimmune disease history or systemic immunosuppression led to patients being barred. The sample comes from a study of OX40 agonist ivuxolimab in advanced cancers. The length of the CDR3 is 14 residues. V was cut by 3 bases and J by 2 bases, with 8 bases left in between. CDR1 is SGHTA, CDR2 FQGNSA, per germline. Study observations and caveats: Expanded clones were, on average, more numerous among CD8+ T cells than CD4+.

Produced via immunoSEQ multiplex PCR; TCRdb's table is partial and in-frame only. The table lists around 80,000 clones, roughly 82% of them singletons. The clonotype comes from an adult with an advanced solid tumor such as melanoma, head and neck, liver or kidney cancer. The chain couples TRBV7-2 to TRBJ1-3; no clear D. The sample here was CD4+ or CD8+ T cells sorted from blood, taken in a trial of the OX40 agonist ivuxolimab. Written as DNA, the CDR3 is TGTGCCAGCAGCTTCCCCGGGACTGGAAACACCATATATTTT. Protein sequence: CASSFPGTGNTIYF.